A selection of T cell receptor beta chains follows, all from one sample in a study of shared clonotypes between healthy human individuals. Assay used: immunoSEQ multiplex PCR; TCRdb lists only in-frame clones, some missing. Seen here are fewer than 700,000 clones, approximately 95% observed once, and the top ten hold over 0.095%. Sequenced material: naive CD8+ T cells sorted from blood. Receptors were obtained from a woman between 25 and 40 years old in good health. CDR3s include the opening cysteine and the closing phenylalanine or tryptophan. The D gene is left open where the match is weak.

V	J	D	DNA	CDR3
TRBV28	TRBJ1-2	TRBD1	TGTGCCAGCAGAAGACAGGGGGCGCGTGGCTACACCTTC	CASRRQGARGYTF
TRBV29-1	TRBJ1-3	NA	TGCAGCGTTGAAGACATGGGGATTGGAAACACCATATATTTT	CSVEDMGIGNTIYF
TRBV10-3	TRBJ2-2	NA	TGTGCCATCAGTGAGTCGCGGACTACCACCGGGGAGCTGTTTTTT	CAISESRTTTGELFF
TRBV2	TRBJ1-5	NA	TGTGCCAGCAGTGTTTTTCAGGTAAATCAGCCCCAGCATTTT	CASSVFQVNQPQHF
TRBV6-5	TRBJ1-1	NA	TGTGCCAGCAGTTACTCGTACCATCCTGAAGCTTTCTTT	CASSYSYHPEAFF
TRBV4-2	TRBJ1-2	NA	TGTGCCAGCAGCCAAGGATTGCATTATGGCTACACCTTC	CASSQGLHYGYTF
TRBV2	TRBJ1-1	NA	TGTGCCAGCCCCCTTCGCGGTGAAGCTTTCTTT	CASPLRGEAFF
TRBV29-1	TRBJ1-2	NA	TGCAGCGTTGAAGGTTTACTACAGGGCCCCGGCTACACCTTC	CSVEGLLQGPGYTF
TRBV28	TRBJ1-4	NA	TGTGCCAGCAGTAAGGACAAAATTAGCGGAAAACTGTTTTTT	CASSKDKISGKLFF
TRBV5-6	TRBJ2-7	NA	TGTGCCAGCAGCTGGGGACGGGGGATCTACGAGCAGTACTTC	CASSWGRGIYEQYF
TRBV30	TRBJ1-6	TRBD1	TGTGCCTGGAGTCCGACTCCGCGACAGGGCGGGACCGATAATTCACCCCTCCACTTT	CAWSPTPRQGGTDNSPLHF
TRBV11-2	TRBJ2-3	TRBD2	TGTGCCAGCAGCTTCCCACGGACTAGCGGGAGAGCAGATACGCAGTATTTT	CASSFPRTSGRADTQYF
TRBV7-8	TRBJ2-7	NA	TGTGCCAGCAGCTTCGGGTCGGGGGCGGTTTGGTACGAGCAGTACTTC	CASSFGSGAVWYEQYF
TRBV5-4	TRBJ2-1	TRBD1	TGTGCCAGCAGCAGCCCGACAGGGGCGGCTGAGCAGTTCTTC	CASSSPTGAAEQFF
TRBV13	TRBJ2-1	NA	TGTGCCAGCAGCCCGGAAGGGGCGACGAATGAGCAGTTCTTC	CASSPEGATNEQFF
TRBV27	TRBJ1-5	NA	TGTGCCAGCAGTCTTACCTATTATAGCAATCAGCCCCAGCATTTT	CASSLTYYSNQPQHF
TRBV19	TRBJ2-1	TRBD2	TGTGCCAGTAGTATCCAAACCCGACTAGCGCTTCTCGATACTGAGCAGTTCTTC	CASSIQTRLALLDTEQFF
TRBV29-1	TRBJ1-2	NA	TGCAGCGTTGAGGGTCACTATGGCTACACCTTC	CSVEGHYGYTF
TRBV27	TRBJ2-3	NA	TGTGCCAGCAGTTTACAGCGGAGCACAGATACGCAGTATTTT	CASSLQRSTDTQYF
TRBV28	TRBJ2-7	NA	TGTGCCAGCAGTGCTCTGGCGAGGGGATACGAGCAGTACTTC	CASSALARGYEQYF
TRBV5-4	TRBJ2-7	NA	TGTGCCAGCAGCTACCGGGACTCCTACGAGCAGTACTTC	CASSYRDSYEQYF
TRBV28	TRBJ2-3	NA	TGTGCCAGCAGTTTATCAACTGATAGCACAGATACGCAGTATTTT	CASSLSTDSTDTQYF
TRBV9	TRBJ2-7	TRBD2	TGTGCCAGCAGCGTAGCGGTAGCGGGCTACGAGCAGTACTTC	CASSVAVAGYEQYF
TRBV25-1	TRBJ2-5	NA	TGTGCCAGCAGAGTAACGGGACAAGGGTGGGAGACCCAGTACTTC	CASRVTGQGWETQYF
TRBV27	TRBJ2-7	NA	TGTGCCAGCAGTTTCGGACAGACCTACAAGCAGTACTTC	CASSFGQTYKQYF